What follows are 25 T cell receptor beta chains derived from one specimen sequenced in a study of T cell changes during pregnancy in multiple sclerosis. Only in-frame clones appear in the TCRdb table, and some are missing; sequencing was by immunoSEQ multiplex PCR. The data show around 30,000 clones, approximately 92% seen once. Source: CD8+ T cells from peripheral blood mononuclear cells, taken before pregnancy. These receptors were collected from a female donor with multiple sclerosis, enrolled in a pregnancy study.

This rearrangement joins TRBV28 to TRBJ2-3, with 7 bases lining up with TRBD2. Germline lookup yields CDR1 MDHEN and CDR2 SYDVKM. CDR3 length: 15 residues. With 4 bases clipped from V and 0 bases from J, the junction kept 4 bases outside the gene matches. In nucleotides, the CDR3 is TGTGCCAGCAGTTACAGCGGGGCTAGCACAGATACGCAGTATTTT. It yields the protein CASSYSGASTDTQYF.

The J gene is TRBJ2-7, the V gene TRBV28, with a possible D match to TRBD1 (6 bases). The V gene lost 5 bases and the J gene lost 2 bases, with 19 bases spanning the gap. The CDR3 runs 16 residues. Per germline, CDR1 MDHEN and CDR2 SYDVKM. Here the CDR3 reads CASSLPLYRDTYEQYF. As DNA, the CDR3 is TGTGCCAGCAGTCTCCCACTATACAGGGATACCTACGAGCAGTACTTC.

The V call is TRBV27, the J call TRBJ2-1, with D perhaps matching TRBD1 (6 bases). Germline CDR1 reads MNHEY; CDR2 reads SMNVEV (reference sequence). The CDR3 runs 14 residues. V gave up 1 base and J gave up 9 bases, with 13 bases separating them. CDR3 nucleotides: TGTGCCAGCAGTTTATTCCCTACAGGGATTGAGCAGTTCTTC. Protein product: CASSLFPTGIEQFF.

The V gene is TRBV19, the J gene TRBJ1-4, with TRBD1 matching 7 bases. In germline, CDR1 is LNHDA, CDR2 SQIVND (reference sequence). The CDR3 extends over 16 amino acids. The ends lost 5 bases at V and 4 bases at J; junction bases unmatched: 10. The CDR3 nucleotides are TGTGCCAGTAGTCTCTACAGGGGAGGAGGTAATGAAAAACTGTTTTTT. Translated, it gives CASSLYRGGGNEKLFF.

The chain combines TRBV4-1 with TRBJ2-3; 7 nucleotides agree with TRBD1. This CDR3 is built from 15 residues. V lost 2 bases, J lost 4 bases, and 6 bases stayed unmatched. CDR1 is MGHRA, CDR2 YSYEKL, per germline. The CDR3 loop reads CASSQYRGGADTQYF. The CDR3 region has the DNA TGCGCCAGCAGCCAATACAGGGGTGGGGCAGATACGCAGTATTTT.

The rearrangement joins TRBV5-1 to TRBJ2-7; D is unresolved. V lost 0 bases and J lost 5, with 6 bases in between. Germline CDR1 SGHRS, CDR2 YFSETQ. The length of the CDR3 is 12 residues. CDR3 amino acids: CASSLAADEQYF. As DNA, the CDR3 is TGCGCCAGCAGCTTGGCCGCAGACGAGCAGTACTTC.

V and J are TRBV6-5 and TRBJ2-7; the D gene is possibly TRBD2 (6 bases). The V gene's germline CDR1 is MNHEY and CDR2 SVGAGI. This CDR3 region has 16 residues. V was trimmed by 2 bases and J by 0 bases, leaving 14 bases between them. CDR3 sequence: CASSYGTGENSYEQYF. The CDR3 nucleotides read TGTGCCAGCAGTTACGGGACGGGGGAGAACTCCTACGAGCAGTACTTC.

The rearrangement joins TRBV7-7 to TRBJ2-2, with D hard to call. From germline, CDR1 is SSHAT and CDR2 FNYEAQ (reference sequence). V lost 1 base to trimming and J lost 0 bases, with 9 bases between them. This CDR3 contains 16 residues. The CDR3 loop reads CASSLVMGANTGELFF. In DNA form, the CDR3 reads TGTGCCAGCAGCTTAGTAATGGGCGCGAACACCGGGGAGCTGTTTTTT. Full variable domain (remainder filled in from reference TRBV7-7 and TRBJ2-2): GAGVSQSPRYKVTKRGQDVTLRCDPISSHATLYWYQQALGQGPEFLTYFNYEAQPDKSGLPSDRFSAERPEGSISTLTIQRTEQRDSAMYRCASSLVMGANTGELFFGEGSRLTVL.

The genes are TRBV7-2 and TRBJ2-7; 8 nucleotides line up with TRBD1. CDR1 and CDR2 from the germline V gene are SGHTA and FQGNSA. With V trimmed by 5 bases and J by 3 bases, 6 bases remained unmatched. CDR3 length: 14 amino acids. CDR3 loop: CASSPDRGSYEQYF. The CDR3 coding sequence is TGTGCCAGCAGCCCCGACAGGGGTAGCTACGAGCAGTACTTC.

The chain uses TRBV7-9 and TRBJ2-1, with TRBD2 matching 7 bases. The germline gives CDR1 SEHNR, CDR2 FQNEAQ (reference sequence). With 7 bases clipped from V and 2 bases from J, the junction kept 8 bases outside the gene matches. The CDR3 runs to 15 residues. The CDR3 loop reads CASTPKRDPYNEQFF. The CDR3 nucleotides read TGTGCCAGCACCCCCAAGCGGGATCCCTACAATGAGCAGTTCTTC.

V and J are TRBV9 and TRBJ2-1; D uncertain. From germline, CDR1 is SGDLS and CDR2 YYNGEE. This CDR3 has 13 residues. The germline V and J ends were trimmed by 3 bases and 6 bases, with 10 bases remaining between them. DNA of the CDR3: TGTGCCAGCAGCGCCCGAGGTTTCAATGAGCAGTTCTTC. Amino acid sequence: CASSARGFNEQFF.

The chain couples TRBV6-1 to TRBJ1-1, with no clear D. This CDR3 region has 15 residues. V lost 7 bases and J lost 0, with 15 bases in between. Germline V gene data show CDR1 as MNHNS and CDR2 as SASEGT. CDR3 residues: CASKGGQFMNTEAFF. The CDR3 region has the DNA TGTGCCAGCAAAGGTGGGCAGTTTATGAACACTGAAGCTTTCTTT.

This clone has just one count. The chain employs TRBV25-1 and TRBJ1-1; D remains unclear. V was clipped by 1 base and J by 4 bases, with 10 bases between them. The CDR3 is made up of 14 amino acids. CDR1 MGHDK and CDR2 SYGVNS come from the germline V gene. CDR3 sequence: CASSESQEGTEAFF. Here the CDR3 DNA reads TGTGCCAGCAGTGAATCCCAGGAGGGCACTGAAGCTTTCTTT.

Only one count was recorded for this clone. The chain joins TRBV4-1 to TRBJ2-7; 10 bases fit TRBD1. Germline CDR1 and CDR2: MGHRA and YSYEKL. CDR3 length equals 16 residues. Trimming cost V 3 bases and J 3 bases; bases outside gene matches: 8. As DNA, the CDR3 is TGCGCCAGCAGCCAGGCCGGGACAGGGGCTTTCTACGAGCAGTACTTC. Amino acids: CASSQAGTGAFYEQYF.

The V call is TRBV6-5, the J call TRBJ2-2, with TRBD1 matching 7 bases. The germline V gene has CDR1 MNHEY and CDR2 SVGAGI. CDR3 length: 13 residues. Germline trimming cut 6 bases from V and 7 bases from J; bases unmatched to any gene: 5. The DNA for the CDR3 is TGTGCCAGCAGGGAAACAGGGGTCGGGGAGCTGTTTTTT. This sequence encodes CASRETGVGELFF.

The V gene is TRBV7-9, the J gene TRBJ2-5; D may be TRBD2 (5 bases). Germline V gives CDR1 SEHNR, CDR2 FQNEAQ (reference sequence). Trimming stripped 5 bases from V and 3 bases from J, with 22 bases between. The CDR3 runs to 17 residues. The CDR3 protein is CASSPTNEGMREETQYF. The CDR3 nucleotides are TGTGCCAGCAGCCCCACCAATGAAGGCATGAGGGAAGAGACCCAGTACTTC.

The chain links TRBV5-1 to TRBJ1-1; D perhaps matches TRBD1 (5 bases). Germline values: CDR1 SGHRS, CDR2 YFSETQ. The V end lost 4 bases, the J end lost 4 bases, and 11 bases lay between the germline ends. The CDR3 extends over 13 amino acids. The CDR3 reads CASSGGVITEAFF. In nucleotides, the CDR3 is TGCGCCAGCAGCGGAGGGGTGATCACTGAAGCTTTCTTT.

The chain employs TRBV4-2 and TRBJ2-7; tentative D call: TRBD2 (5 bases). CDR3 length: 17 amino acids. The germline gives CDR1 LGHNA, CDR2 YNFKEQ. Trimming cost V 3 bases and J 3 bases, with 21 bases left between them. The CDR3 bases are TGTGCCAGCAGCCACGGGGTGGACCTTCTAGGAGACTACGAGCAGTACTTC. Translated, it gives CASSHGVDLLGDYEQYF.

The chain combines TRBV27 with TRBJ1-5; TRBD1 aligns across 7 bases. J was trimmed by 4 bases and V by 5 bases; bases with no gene match: 5. The CDR3 extends over 14 amino acids. The germline V gene has CDR1 MNHEY and CDR2 SMNVEV (reference sequence). As DNA, the CDR3 is TGTGCCAGCAGTCTCGACAGGGTGAATCAGCCCCAGCATTTT. It codes for CASSLDRVNQPQHF.

The rearrangement joins TRBV7-9 to TRBJ2-1, with a possible D match to TRBD1 (5 bases). In germline, CDR1 is SEHNR, CDR2 FQNEAQ (reference sequence). Trimming stripped 5 bases from V and 4 bases from J, with 9 bases between. The CDR3 is 13 amino acids. CDR3 amino acids: CASSLDNYNEQFF. As DNA, the CDR3 is TGTGCCAGCAGCCTGGACAATTACAATGAGCAGTTCTTC.

The chain combines TRBV6-1 with TRBJ2-1; the match to TRBD2 covers 9 bases. Looked up from germline, CDR1 is MNHNS and CDR2 is SASEGT. V lost 7 bases, J lost 4 bases, and 8 bases stayed unmatched. The CDR3 consists of 15 residues. Here the CDR3 reads CASTAGGPGYNEQFF. The CDR3 DNA is TGTGCCAGCACCGCGGGAGGGCCAGGGTACAATGAGCAGTTCTTC.

The chain employs TRBV29-1 and TRBJ2-2, with D possibly being TRBD2 (6 bases). CDR1 and CDR2 (germline): SQVTM, ANQGSEA. The CDR3 length is 15 residues. This CDR3 reads CTVAGGALNTGELFF. The CDR3 nucleotides are TGCACCGTGGCCGGAGGGGCCTTGAACACCGGGGAGCTGTTTTTT.

CDR3 protein: CASSLVKTSGNDTQYF. CDR3 DNA: TGTGCCAGCAGTTTGGTCAAAACTAGCGGGAACGATACGCAGTATTTT. This chain connects TRBV27 to TRBJ2-3, with 10 bases lining up with TRBD2. The V and J ends lost 3 bases and 6 bases, in that order; junction bases with no gene match: 9. CDR3 size: 16 residues. From germline, CDR1 is MNHEY and CDR2 SMNVEV (reference sequence).

This clone was found once. This chain joins TRBV9 and TRBJ2-1, with D maybe TRBD2 (6 bases). The CDR3 is made up of 16 amino acids. Germline assignment: CDR1 SGDLS and CDR2 YYNGEE. Trimming took off 2 bases at V and 4 bases at J, with 16 bases between the two ends. The CDR3 spells CASSVSGLNAYNEQFF. The CDR3 nucleotides read TGTGCCAGCAGCGTCTCGGGACTCAACGCTTACAATGAGCAGTTCTTC. Looking up the rest from reference TRBV9 and TRBJ2-1 gives the full variable domain: DSGVTQTPKHLITATGQRVTLRCSPRSGDLSVYWYQQSLDQGLQFLIQYYNGEERAKGNILERFSAQQFPDLHSELNLSSLELGDSALYFCASSVSGLNAYNEQFFGPGTRLTVL.

The chain couples TRBV27 to TRBJ1-5; the D gene is possibly TRBD1 (6 bases). The CDR3 runs 15 residues. Germline values: CDR1 MNHEY, CDR2 SMNVEV (reference sequence). V lost 3 bases, J lost 5 bases, and 14 bases lay in between. The CDR3 sequence is CASSLWGPEDQPQHF. DNA for the CDR3: TGTGCCAGCAGTTTGTGGGGGCCTGAGGATCAGCCCCAGCATTTT.